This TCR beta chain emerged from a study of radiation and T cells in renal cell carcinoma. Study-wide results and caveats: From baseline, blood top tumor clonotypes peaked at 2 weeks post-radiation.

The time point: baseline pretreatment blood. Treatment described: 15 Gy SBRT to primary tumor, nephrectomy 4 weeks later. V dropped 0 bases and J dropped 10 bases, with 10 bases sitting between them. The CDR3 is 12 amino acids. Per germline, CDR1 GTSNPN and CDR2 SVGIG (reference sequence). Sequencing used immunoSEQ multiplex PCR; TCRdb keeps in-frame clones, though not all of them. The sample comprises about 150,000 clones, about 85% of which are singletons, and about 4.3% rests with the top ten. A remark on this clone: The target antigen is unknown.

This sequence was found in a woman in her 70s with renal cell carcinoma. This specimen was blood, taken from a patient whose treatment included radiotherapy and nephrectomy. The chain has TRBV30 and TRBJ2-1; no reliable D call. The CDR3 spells CAWSVKQNEQFF. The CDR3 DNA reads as TGTGCCTGGAGTGTTAAACAAAACGAGCAGTTCTTC.